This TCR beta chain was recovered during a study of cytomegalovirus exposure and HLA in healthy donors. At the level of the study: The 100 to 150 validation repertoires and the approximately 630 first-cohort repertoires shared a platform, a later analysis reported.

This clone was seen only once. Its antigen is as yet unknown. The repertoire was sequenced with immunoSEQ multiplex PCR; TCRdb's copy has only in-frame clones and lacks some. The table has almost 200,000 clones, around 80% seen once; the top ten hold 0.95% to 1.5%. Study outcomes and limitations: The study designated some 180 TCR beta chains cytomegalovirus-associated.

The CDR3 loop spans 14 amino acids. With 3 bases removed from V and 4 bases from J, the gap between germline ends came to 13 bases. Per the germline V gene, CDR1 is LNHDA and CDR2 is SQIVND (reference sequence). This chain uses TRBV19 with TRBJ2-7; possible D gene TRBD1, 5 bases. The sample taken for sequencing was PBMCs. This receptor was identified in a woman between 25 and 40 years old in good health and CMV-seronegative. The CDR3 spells CASSIGRVEYEQYF. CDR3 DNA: TGTGCCAGTAGTATTGGCAGGGTTGAGTACGAGCAGTACTTC.